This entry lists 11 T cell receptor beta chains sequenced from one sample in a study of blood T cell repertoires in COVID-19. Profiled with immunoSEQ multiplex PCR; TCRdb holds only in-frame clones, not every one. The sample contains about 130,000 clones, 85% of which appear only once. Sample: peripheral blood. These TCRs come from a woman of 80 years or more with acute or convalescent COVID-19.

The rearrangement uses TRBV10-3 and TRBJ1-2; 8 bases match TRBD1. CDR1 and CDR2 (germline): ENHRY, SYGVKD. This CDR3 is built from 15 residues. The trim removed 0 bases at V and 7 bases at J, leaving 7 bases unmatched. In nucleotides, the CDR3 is TGTGCCATCAGTGAGTCTGTTCAGGGGGCGGCTGGCTACACCTTC. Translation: CAISESVQGAAGYTF.

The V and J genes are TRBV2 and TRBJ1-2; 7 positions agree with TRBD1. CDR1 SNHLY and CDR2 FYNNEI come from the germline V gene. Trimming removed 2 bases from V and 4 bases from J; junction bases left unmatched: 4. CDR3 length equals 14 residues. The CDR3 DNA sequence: TGTGCCAGCAGTGAACATGGGACAGCCTATGGCTACACCTTC. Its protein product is CASSEHGTAYGYTF. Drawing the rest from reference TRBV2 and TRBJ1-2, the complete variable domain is EPEVTQTPSHQVTQMGQEVILRCVPISNHLYFYWYRQILGQKVEFLVSFYNNEISEKSEIFDDQFSVERPDGSNFTLKIRSTKLEDSAMYFCASSEHGTAYGYTFGSGTRLTVV.

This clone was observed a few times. CDR3 loop: CASSSQPGNSPLHF. In DNA form, the CDR3 reads TGTGCCAGCAGTTCTCAACCGGGTAATTCACCCCTCCACTTT. The chain carries TRBV6-6 and TRBJ1-6; D remains ambiguous. The CDR3 extends over 14 amino acids. Germline assignment: CDR1 MNHNY and CDR2 SVGAGI (reference sequence). Trimming stripped 4 bases from V and 6 bases from J, with 10 bases between.

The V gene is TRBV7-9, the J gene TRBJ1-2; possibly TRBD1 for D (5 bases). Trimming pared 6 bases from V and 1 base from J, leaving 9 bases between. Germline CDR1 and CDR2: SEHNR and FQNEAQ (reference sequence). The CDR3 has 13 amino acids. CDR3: CASSRGSNYGYTF. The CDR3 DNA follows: TGTGCCAGCAGTAGGGGAAGTAACTATGGCTACACCTTC.

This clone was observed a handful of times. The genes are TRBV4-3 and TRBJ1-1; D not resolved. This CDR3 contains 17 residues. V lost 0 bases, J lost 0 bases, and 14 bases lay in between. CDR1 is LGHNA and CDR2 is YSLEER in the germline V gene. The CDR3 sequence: CASSQEWRYPMNTEAFF. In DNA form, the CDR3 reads TGCGCCAGCAGCCAAGAATGGAGGTACCCTATGAACACTGAAGCTTTCTTT.

The DNA of the CDR3 is TGTGCCAGCAGCCTCCTACCGGCCGGAGGCGAATCTGAAGCTTTCTTT. Protein sequence: CASSLLPAGGESEAFF. V usage is TRBV4-2 and J usage is TRBJ1-1; D uncertain. CDR1 and CDR2 (germline): LGHNA, YNFKEQ. CDR3 length equals 16 residues. The V end lost 4 bases, the J end lost 6 bases, and 21 bases lay between the germline ends.

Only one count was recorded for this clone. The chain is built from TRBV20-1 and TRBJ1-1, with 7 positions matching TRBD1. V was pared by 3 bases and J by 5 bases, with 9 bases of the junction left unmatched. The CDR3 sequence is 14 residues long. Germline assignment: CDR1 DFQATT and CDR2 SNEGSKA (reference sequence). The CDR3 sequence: CSASNRGERTEAFF. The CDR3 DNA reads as TGCAGTGCTAGTAACAGGGGTGAGAGGACTGAAGCTTTCTTT.

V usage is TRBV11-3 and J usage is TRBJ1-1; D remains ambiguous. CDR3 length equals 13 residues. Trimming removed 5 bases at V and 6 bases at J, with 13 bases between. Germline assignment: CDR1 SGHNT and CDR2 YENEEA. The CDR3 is CASSQSGSAEAFF. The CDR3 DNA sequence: TGTGCCAGCAGCCAGTCGGGTAGTGCTGAAGCTTTCTTT.

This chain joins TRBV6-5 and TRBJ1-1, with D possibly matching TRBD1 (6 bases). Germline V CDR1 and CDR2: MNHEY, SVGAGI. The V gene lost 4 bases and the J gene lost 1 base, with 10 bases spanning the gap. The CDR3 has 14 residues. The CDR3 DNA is TGTGCCAGCAGTTCAGGGGTGACGAACACTGAAGCTTTCTTT. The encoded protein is CASSSGVTNTEAFF.

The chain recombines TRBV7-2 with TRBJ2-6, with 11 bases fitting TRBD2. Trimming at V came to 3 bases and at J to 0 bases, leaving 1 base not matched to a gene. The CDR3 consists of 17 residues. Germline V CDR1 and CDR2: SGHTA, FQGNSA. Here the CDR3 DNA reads TGTGCCAGCAGCTTTAGCGGGGGGGCCTCTGGGGCCAACGTCCTGACTTTC. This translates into CASSFSGGASGANVLTF. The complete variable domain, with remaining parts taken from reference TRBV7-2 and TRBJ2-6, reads GAGVSQSPSNKVTEKGKDVELRCDPISGHTALYWYRQSLGQGLEFLIYFQGNSAPDKSGLPSDRFSAERTGGSVSTLTIQRTQQEDSAVYLCASSFSGGASGANVLTFGAGSRLTVL.

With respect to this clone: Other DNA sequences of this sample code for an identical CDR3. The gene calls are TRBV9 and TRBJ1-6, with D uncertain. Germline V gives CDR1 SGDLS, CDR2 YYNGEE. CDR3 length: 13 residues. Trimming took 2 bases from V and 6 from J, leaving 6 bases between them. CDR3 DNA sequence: TGTGCCAGCAGCGTGGACTCTAATTCACCCCTCCACTTT. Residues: CASSVDSNSPLHF. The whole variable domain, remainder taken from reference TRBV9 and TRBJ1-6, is DSGVTQTPKHLITATGQRVTLRCSPRSGDLSVYWYQQSLDQGLQFLIQYYNGEERAKGNILERFSAQQFPDLHSELNLSSLELGDSALYFCASSVDSNSPLHFGNGTRLTVT.